The 20 T cell receptor beta chains listed next were all sequenced from one sample in a study of radiotherapy plus CTLA-4 blockade in lung cancer. TCRdb's table, derived via immunoSEQ multiplex PCR, lists solely in-frame clones and lacks some. The sample contains over 100,000 clones, approximately 77% of which appear only once. The input for sequencing was peripheral blood, taken from a patient treated with radiotherapy plus ipilimumab. All receptors derive from a human donor with non-small cell lung cancer that progressed on radiotherapy plus ipilimumab. Some clones in this sample may be carry-over from other donors' samples.

This clone was seen more than once but under ten times. The chain has TRBV4-3 and TRBJ1-3; perhaps TRBD1 as D (6 bases). Germline V gene data show CDR1 as LGHNA and CDR2 as YSLEER. The CDR3 is made up of 18 amino acids. V was shortened by 0 bases and J by 0 bases, with 15 bases between the two germline ends. CDR3 region: CASSQDLGTINSGNTIYF. The CDR3 coding sequence is TGCGCCAGCAGCCAAGATTTGGGGACAATCAACTCTGGAAACACCATATATTTT.

This clone turned up a few times. The rearrangement joins TRBV4-3 to TRBJ1-6; a weak D match, TRBD1 (5 bases). This CDR3 is built from 16 residues. V lost 4 bases and J 8 bases, leaving 18 bases between the germline ends. Germline CDR1 LGHNA, CDR2 YSLEER. CDR3 sequence reads: CASSRDRGESYSPLHF. CDR3 DNA: TGCGCCAGCAGCCGCGACCGGGGCGAGAGTTATTCACCCCTCCACTTT.

The chain has TRBV6-9 and TRBJ2-3, with 7 nucleotides matching TRBD2. The CDR3 covers 17 residues. V lost 0 bases, J lost 3 bases, and 9 bases stayed unmatched. CDR1 and CDR2 from the germline V gene are MNHGY and SVAAGI. In nucleotides, the CDR3 is TGTGCCAGCAGTTATTCGACCTCGGGGAGGGTAACAGATACGCAGTATTTT. Residues: CASSYSTSGRVTDTQYF.

The rearrangement uses TRBV7-9 and TRBJ2-1; a weak D match, TRBD1 (6 bases). Germline V gives CDR1 SEHNR, CDR2 FQNEAQ (reference sequence). V was clipped by 5 bases and J by 10 bases, with 15 bases between them. The CDR3 contains 13 residues. In DNA form, the CDR3 reads TGTGCCAGCAGCCCGAAGACCCAGGGGGAGCAGTTCTTC. Amino acids: CASSPKTQGEQFF.

The chain employs TRBV5-1 and TRBJ2-7; D remains unclear. The V gene's germline CDR1 is SGHRS and CDR2 YFSETQ. This CDR3 has 12 amino acids. Trimming took 4 bases from V and 2 from J, leaving 7 bases between them. Here the CDR3 reads CASSVDTYEQYF. The CDR3 DNA sequence: TGCGCCAGCAGCGTCGACACCTACGAGCAGTACTTC.

The chain links TRBV15 to TRBJ2-2; 7 bases align to TRBD2. V lost 0 bases to trimming and J lost 4 bases; unmatched junction nucleotides: 5. Per germline, CDR1 LNHNV and CDR2 YYDKDF (reference sequence). The CDR3 sequence is 16 residues long. As DNA, the CDR3 is TGTGCCACCAGCAGAGAAACGGGGGGAAGCACCGGGGAGCTGTTTTTT. Protein sequence: CATSRETGGSTGELFF. The variable domain in full, completed from reference TRBV15 and TRBJ2-2, reads DAMVIQNPRYQVTQFGKPVTLSCSQTLNHNVMYWYQQKSSQAPKLLFHYYDKDFNNEADTPDNFQSRRPNTSFCFLDIRSPGLGDTAMYLCATSRETGGSTGELFFGEGSRLTVL.

This sequence joins TRBV7-2 and TRBJ1-2; 9 bases are shared with TRBD1. The trim removed 3 bases at V and 5 bases at J, leaving 4 bases unmatched. This CDR3 has 14 residues. Germline V lookup: CDR1 SGHTA, CDR2 FQGNSA. CDR3 protein: CASSLDRGVYGYTF. In nucleotides, the CDR3 is TGTGCCAGCAGCTTGGACAGGGGAGTATATGGCTACACCTTC.

The chain carries TRBV7-9 and TRBJ2-7, with D tentatively TRBD2 (6 bases). The germline gives CDR1 SEHNR, CDR2 FQNEAQ (reference sequence). With 5 bases removed from V and 5 bases from J, the gap between germline ends came to 13 bases. CDR3 length equals 13 residues. CDR3 sequence: CASSAPGDDEQYF. DNA of the CDR3: TGTGCCAGCAGCGCCCCGGGGGATGACGAGCAGTACTTC.

The chain couples TRBV19 to TRBJ2-1; 9 bases line up with TRBD1. The trim removed 4 bases at V and 4 bases at J, leaving 5 bases unmatched. Germline V lookup: CDR1 LNHDA, CDR2 SQIVND (reference sequence). This CDR3 contains 15 residues. In nucleotides, the CDR3 is TGTGCCAGTAGTAATGGACAGGGGCGGTACAATGAGCAGTTCTTC. This encodes CASSNGQGRYNEQFF.

V usage is TRBV9 and J usage is TRBJ2-3; unclear D gene. This CDR3 is built from 12 residues. V lost 0 bases and J lost 3, with 2 bases in between. The germline gives CDR1 SGDLS, CDR2 YYNGEE. CDR3 nucleotides: TGTGCCAGCAGCGTAGTGACAGATACGCAGTATTTT. Translating gives CASSVVTDTQYF.

This rearrangement joins TRBV19 to TRBJ2-1; tentatively, D is TRBD2 (7 bases). This CDR3 is built from 16 residues. V shed 3 bases and J shed 5 bases, with 17 bases lying between them. The V gene's germline CDR1 is LNHDA and CDR2 SQIVND (reference sequence). DNA of the CDR3: TGTGCCAGTAGTATGGTAGGGCGGGGGCAGAACAATGAGCAGTTCTTC. Translating it yields CASSMVGRGQNNEQFF.

As to this clone: A read error may account for a junction end that differs from germline. The chain uses TRBV7-9 and TRBJ1-6; 8 nucleotides align to TRBD1. The germline gives CDR1 SEHNR, CDR2 FQNEAQ (reference sequence). The CDR3 totals 16 residues. The CDR3, as DNA: TGTGCCAGCAGCTTAGGATTCGACAGGGGAAATTCGCCCCTCCACTTT. Translating it yields CASSLGFDRGNSPLHF.

CDR3 protein: CATTILNTQYF. The CDR3 coding sequence is TGTGCCACCACAATCCTGAATACGCAGTATTTT. The chain couples TRBV6-1 to TRBJ2-3; D remains ambiguous. This CDR3 spans 11 amino acids. Germline V gives CDR1 MNHNS, CDR2 SASEGT. Trimming pared 10 bases from V and 7 bases from J, leaving 12 bases between.

The V and J genes are TRBV5-6 and TRBJ2-5; TRBD2 aligns across 7 bases. CDR3 length: 14 residues. The germline gives CDR1 SGHDT, CDR2 YYEEEE. V dropped 4 bases and J dropped 4; count of bases not matched to a gene: 7. CDR3 region: CASSPIKRGETQYF. DNA of the CDR3: TGTGCCAGCAGCCCAATAAAGCGGGGAGAGACCCAGTACTTC.

This clone was seen just once. This chain connects TRBV7-9 to TRBJ2-5, with D possibly matching TRBD1 (6 bases). With 1 base removed from V and 3 bases from J, the gap between germline ends came to 15 bases. Germline V gene data show CDR1 as SEHNR and CDR2 as FQNEAQ (reference sequence). This CDR3 has 16 amino acids. CDR3: CASSLGGGVYEETQYF. The DNA for the CDR3 is TGTGCCAGCAGCTTAGGAGGGGGTGTTTATGAAGAGACCCAGTACTTC.

This chain uses TRBV6-1 with TRBJ2-2; D not certain. Germline V gene data show CDR1 as MNHNS and CDR2 as SASEGT. There are 11 residues in the CDR3. Trimming took 2 bases from V and 7 from J, leaving 2 bases between them. The CDR3 sequence: CASSEYGELFF. The CDR3 nucleotides are TGTGCCAGCAGTGAATACGGGGAGCTGTTTTTT.

V gene TRBV28 combines with J gene TRBJ1-1; D gene unclear. Germline CDR1 is MDHEN and CDR2 is SYDVKM. V lost 3 bases and J 8 bases, leaving 7 bases between the germline ends. The CDR3 has 11 amino acids. CDR3 DNA: TGTGCCAGCAGTTTCATGTCGGAAGCTTTCTTT. This sequence encodes CASSFMSEAFF.

J is TRBJ2-3 and V is TRBV5-4, with 14 positions matching TRBD2. The germline gives CDR1 SGHNT, CDR2 YYREEE (reference sequence). This CDR3 contains 18 residues. Trimming removed 5 bases from V and 0 bases from J; junction bases left unmatched: 8. The CDR3: CASRWGLAGEPSTDTQYF. For the CDR3, the DNA is TGTGCCAGCAGGTGGGGACTAGCGGGAGAACCTAGCACAGATACGCAGTATTTT.

This clone has a single count. The chain has TRBV2 and TRBJ1-4, with unresolved D. The germline CDR1 and CDR2 sequences are SNHLY and FYNNEI. The CDR3 is 14 residues long. The V gene lost 6 bases and the J gene lost 7 bases, with 15 bases spanning the gap. CDR3 in amino acids: CASSPMIGSEKLFF. The CDR3 nucleotides read TGTGCCAGCAGCCCTATGATCGGGAGTGAAAAACTGTTTTTT. The full variable domain, its missing parts supplied by reference TRBV2 and TRBJ1-4, is EPEVTQTPSHQVTQMGQEVILRCVPISNHLYFYWYRQILGQKVEFLVSFYNNEISEKSEIFDDQFSVERPDGSNFTLKIRSTKLEDSAMYFCASSPMIGSEKLFFGSGTQLSVL.

The genes are TRBV19 and TRBJ1-2, with no clear D. CDR3 length equals 13 residues. V lost 3 bases and J 7 bases, leaving 12 bases between the germline ends. Germline CDR1 reads LNHDA; CDR2 reads SQIVND (reference sequence). The CDR3 bases are TGTGCCAGTAGTATCGGGCCGGTGGGTGGCTACACCTTC. This codes for CASSIGPVGGYTF.